Listed here are 24 T cell receptor beta chains from one sample, sequenced in a study of cytomegalovirus exposure and HLA in healthy donors. Primers for the PCR totalled 60 Vbeta and 13 Jbeta. Sequencing was performed with immunoSEQ multiplex PCR; in TCRdb, only in-frame clones are kept and a portion is missing. The sample holds 150,000 to 200,000 clones; 70% to 80% are singletons and the top ten take roughly 1.4%. The specimen was PBMCs. Source of these receptors: a woman aged 50 to 60 in good health and CMV-seronegative.

As concerns this clone: Other nucleotide sequences from this sample produce the same CDR3. The chain has TRBV19 and TRBJ1-1; a possible D gene is TRBD1 (6 bases). The CDR3 extends over 13 amino acids. The germline gives CDR1 LNHDA, CDR2 SQIVND (reference sequence). V gave up 3 bases and J gave up 4 bases, with 9 bases separating them. The CDR3 DNA reads as TGTGCCAGTAGTATCGGCAGGGGCACTGAAGCTTTCTTT. Amino acids: CASSIGRGTEAFF.

The rearrangement uses TRBV7-2 and TRBJ2-5; 10 nucleotides align to TRBD2. V gave up 5 bases and J gave up 3 bases; unmatched junction bases: 9. The germline gives CDR1 SGHTA, CDR2 FQGNSA. This CDR3 has 16 amino acids. The CDR3 loop is CASSISRAGGEETQYF. For the CDR3, the DNA is TGTGCCAGCAGCATATCCCGAGCGGGAGGGGAAGAGACCCAGTACTTC.

The rearrangement links TRBV6-4 to TRBJ2-1; 8 nucleotides align to TRBD2. CDR3 length: 17 amino acids. Germline assignment: CDR1 MRHNA and CDR2 SNTAGT. V lost 5 bases to trimming and J lost 6 bases; unmatched junction nucleotides: 15. The CDR3 sequence is CASSTSGGINGGNEQFF. The CDR3 nucleotides read TGTGCCAGCAGTACCAGCGGGGGCATAAACGGGGGCAATGAGCAGTTCTTC.

The rearrangement joins TRBV10-3 to TRBJ1-6; perhaps TRBD1 as D (6 bases). Germline CDR1 is ENHRY and CDR2 is SYGVKD. The CDR3 runs to 18 residues. Trimming removed 5 bases from V and 8 bases from J, with 25 bases in between. CDR3 amino acids: CAISHPPVGGLMDSPLHF. The CDR3 bases are TGTGCCATCAGTCACCCTCCTGTCGGGGGGCTTATGGATTCACCCCTCCACTTT.

The V gene is TRBV15, the J gene TRBJ1-2; weak D call: TRBD1 (5 bases). V lost 1 base and J lost 7, with 13 bases in between. This CDR3 spans 14 amino acids. CDR1 LNHNV and CDR2 YYDKDF come from the germline V gene (reference sequence). The CDR3 is CATSRAPGDFGYTF. Here the CDR3 DNA reads TGTGCCACCAGCAGAGCCCCCGGGGACTTTGGCTACACCTTC.

The V and J genes are TRBV5-1 and TRBJ1-1; D unclear. The CDR3 has 14 residues. V lost 0 bases and J 0 bases, leaving 6 bases between the germline ends. Germline-derived CDR1 and CDR2 are SGHRS and YFSETQ. CDR3 amino acids: CASSLERLNTEAFF. The DNA of the CDR3 is TGCGCCAGCAGCTTGGAACGGTTGAACACTGAAGCTTTCTTT.

The chain combines TRBV28 with TRBJ2-3; TRBD1 is a possible D gene (6 bases). With 6 bases removed from V and 2 bases from J, the gap between germline ends came to 18 bases. Per germline, CDR1 MDHEN and CDR2 SYDVKM. CDR3 length equals 16 residues. The CDR3 sequence is CASRLGGLRVTDTQYF. The CDR3 coding sequence is TGTGCCAGCAGACTAGGGGGTTTGAGGGTCACAGATACGCAGTATTTT.

V usage is TRBV18 and J usage is TRBJ2-7, with 10 bases lining up with TRBD1. Losses at the gene ends were 4 bases for V and 5 bases for J; bases not matched to a gene: 17. Germline V gene lookup returns CDR1 KGHSH and CDR2 LQKENI. This CDR3 comprises 18 residues. CDR3 DNA: TGTGCCAGCTCACTCCAATTGCCGGGACAGGGGATTACCGACGAGCAGTACTTC. Residues: CASSLQLPGQGITDEQYF. Filled out from reference TRBV18 and TRBJ2-7, the complete variable domain reads NAGVMQNPRHLVRRRGQEARLRCSPMKGHSHVYWYRQLPEEGLKFMVYLQKENIIDESGMPKERFSAEFPKEGPSILRIQQVVRGDSAAYFCASSLQLPGQGITDEQYFGPGTRLTVT.

In nucleotides, the CDR3 is TGTGCCAGCAGCTTATATTTCGGGAACCAAGAGACCCAGTACTTC. As protein: CASSLYFGNQETQYF. This chain links TRBV7-6 with TRBJ2-5; TRBD2 might be the D (5 bases). The CDR3 loop spans 15 amino acids. CDR1 SGHVS and CDR2 FNYEAQ come from the germline V gene. V lost 2 bases and J lost 0, with 10 bases in between.

Only one count was recorded for this clone. V gene TRBV23-1 combines with J gene TRBJ1-1; 9 bases fit TRBD1. TRBV23-1 is labeled an ORF, and its function is uncertain. The CDR3 runs 19 residues. The junction had 19 bases not matched to a gene; V was cut back by 4 bases and J by 4 bases. The CDR3 coding sequence is TGCGCCAGCAGTCCTACCCGTCGTTGGACAGGGGTGAATAGCACTGAAGCTTTCTTT. Residues: CASSPTRRWTGVNSTEAFF.

This sequence joins TRBV7-9 and TRBJ2-1; possibly TRBD2 for D (6 bases). Trimming took 5 bases from V and 7 from J, leaving 18 bases between them. This CDR3 spans 15 amino acids. In germline, CDR1 is SEHNR, CDR2 FQNEAQ (reference sequence). The CDR3 DNA is TGTGCCAGCAGCCCGCCCTCCGGGAGAGGGAATGAGCAGTTCTTC. Translated, it gives CASSPPSGRGNEQFF.

In this sample, this clone turned up once. The gene calls are TRBV5-6 and TRBJ1-2; D is uncertain. The CDR3 length is 13 residues. Trimming took 4 bases from V and 2 from J, leaving 9 bases between them. Germline CDR1 is SGHDT and CDR2 is YYEEEE. DNA for the CDR3: TGTGCCAGCAGCCCTGGGAGGAACTATGGCTACACCTTC. Translating gives CASSPGRNYGYTF.

The V and J genes are TRBV19 and TRBJ2-3, with D uncertain. V gave up 6 bases and J gave up 4 bases, with 20 bases separating them. The CDR3 totals 16 residues. Germline CDR1 and CDR2: LNHDA and SQIVND (reference sequence). CDR3 region: CASSPQRSTRADTQYF. DNA of the CDR3: TGTGCCAGTAGCCCCCAACGCTCAACCCGGGCAGATACGCAGTATTTT.

The rearrangement joins TRBV6-5 to TRBJ1-1, with D perhaps TRBD1 (5 bases). Germline V CDR1 and CDR2: MNHEY, SVGAGI. This CDR3 has 12 residues. The ends were cut back, 7 bases at V and 5 bases at J, with 11 bases in the middle. For the CDR3, the DNA is TGTGCCAGCAAAATGGGGGGGACTGAAGCTTTCTTT. The encoded protein is CASKMGGTEAFF.

This chain links TRBV9 with TRBJ2-7; 7 bases fit TRBD1. Germline V gene sequence: CDR1 SGDLS, CDR2 YYNGEE. V shed 4 bases and J 6 bases; nucleotides not matched to a gene: 7. The CDR3 extends over 13 amino acids. The DNA for the CDR3 is TGTGCCAGCAGCCTTCGACAGGGCGGCGAGCAGTACTTC. Translated, it gives CASSLRQGGEQYF.

V and J are TRBV7-3 and TRBJ2-1; D ambiguous. Trimming removed 5 bases at V and 0 bases at J, with 14 bases between. In germline, CDR1 is SGHTA, CDR2 FQGTGA. The CDR3 is 16 residues long. CDR3 residues: CASSLSRRSSYNEQFF. The CDR3 region has the DNA TGTGCCAGCAGCCTGTCCAGACGGAGCTCCTACAATGAGCAGTTCTTC.

Only a few counts were recorded for this clone. The gene calls are TRBV3-1 (or the pseudogene TRBV3-2) and TRBJ1-5; no reliable D call. V dropped 2 bases and J dropped 13 bases, with 3 bases sitting between them. CDR1 and CDR2 (germline): LGHDT, YNNKEL (reference sequence). The CDR3 loop spans 9 amino acids. The CDR3 is CASSQPQHF. The CDR3 DNA is TGTGCCAGCAGCCAACCTCAGCATTTT.

The count of this clone is one. The rearrangement links TRBV4-3 to TRBJ2-5; D is perhaps TRBD1 (5 bases). The J call may be incorrect, as the DNA end agrees better with TRBJ2-7. The CDR3 runs to 16 residues. Germline assignment: CDR1 LGHNA and CDR2 YSLEER. The CDR3 spells CASSPNRLRRVYEQYF. The CDR3 DNA is TGCGCCAGCAGCCCAAACAGGTTAAGGAGAGTCTACGAGCAGTACTTC.

The genes are TRBV15 and TRBJ2-3; tentative D call: TRBD2 (5 bases). V lost 3 bases, J lost 6 bases, and 16 bases lay in between. Germline assignment: CDR1 LNHNV and CDR2 YYDKDF (reference sequence). This CDR3 has 15 residues. The CDR3 DNA follows: TGTGCCACCAGCAGCAGCACTAGGCCCTCGGATACGCAGTATTTT. Its translation is CATSSSTRPSDTQYF.

The chain recombines TRBV19 with TRBJ1-5; 7 bases fit TRBD1. Germline assignment: CDR1 LNHDA and CDR2 SQIVND (reference sequence). V lost 6 bases, J lost 7 bases, and 9 bases stayed unmatched. The CDR3 contains 14 residues. CDR3 loop: CASSNGQVWQPQHF. The CDR3 nucleotides are TGTGCCAGTAGCAACGGACAGGTGTGGCAGCCCCAGCATTTT.

The chain employs TRBV4-3 and TRBJ2-5, with 13 bases identical to TRBD2. TRBJ2-7 explains the end of the DNA better; the J call may be wrong. This CDR3 region has 16 residues. The germline gives CDR1 LGHNA, CDR2 YSLEER. The CDR3 region has the DNA TGCGCCAGCAGCCAGGGACTAGCGGGGAGTGTCTACGAGCAGTACTTC. Its protein product is CASSQGLAGSVYEQYF.

The chain carries TRBV15 and TRBJ2-5; 7 nucleotides align to TRBD2. Looked up from germline, CDR1 is LNHNV and CDR2 is YYDKDF (reference sequence). Trimming took 1 base from V and 2 from J; bases not matched to a gene: 7. The CDR3 runs to 16 residues. DNA for the CDR3: TGTGCCACCAGCAGAGCCATTCTAGCGGTACAAGAGACCCAGTACTTC. This encodes CATSRAILAVQETQYF.

Comments on this clone: This sample includes further DNA sequences coding for the same CDR3. V gene TRBV9 combines with J gene TRBJ1-3, with TRBD1 matching 9 bases. With 2 bases clipped from V and 0 bases from J, the junction kept 3 bases outside the gene matches. CDR3 size: 16 residues. The germline gives CDR1 SGDLS, CDR2 YYNGEE. CDR3 residues: CASSVGQGSSGNTIYF. The CDR3 nucleotides read TGTGCCAGCAGCGTTGGACAGGGGAGCTCTGGAAACACCATATATTTT.

V and J are TRBV7-8 and TRBJ2-7, with 12 bases aligning to TRBD1. V shed 1 base, J shed 3 bases, and the junction held 10 bases outside the gene matches. CDR3 length equals 18 residues. Germline V gives CDR1 SGHVS, CDR2 FQNEAQ. The CDR3 here is CASSLGGTGGHLDYEQYF. CDR3 nucleotides: TGTGCCAGCAGCTTAGGTGGGACAGGGGGCCACCTAGACTACGAGCAGTACTTC. Together with reference TRBV7-8 and TRBJ2-7, the CDR3 gives the full variable domain: GAGVSQSPRYKVAKRGQDVALRCDPISGHVSLFWYQQALGQGPEFLTYFQNEAQLDKSGLPSDRFFAERPEGSVSTLKIQRTQQEDSAVYLCASSLGGTGGHLDYEQYFGPGTRLTVT.